This section outlines one TCR beta chain sequence together with its context. Random hexamers were used to reverse transcribe an amount of roughly 0.45 to 1 ug RNA. The CDR3 of TCR beta was amplified by immunoSEQ multiplex PCR across 54 Vbeta and 13 Jbeta. MiXCR, applied by TCRdb to the immunoSEQ multiplex PCR reads, yields one record per CDR3 protein. The sample contains about 200,000 distinct CDR3 sequences, 90% to 95% of which appear only once. Germline loops: CDR1 MNHEY, CDR2 SVGEGT. The V gene lost 5 bases and the J gene lost 10 bases, with 17 bases spanning the gap. The CDR3 runs to 13 residues. This entry comes from a study of CD8 T cells in Susac syndrome. TEMRA cells were FACS-enriched, unlike CD8+ and CD4+ T cells, which were negatively isolated.

The TCR sequence derives from a human donor in good health. Sample: CD4+ T cells from PBMCs. V usage is TRBV6-2 or TRBV6-3 and J usage is TRBJ1-1; perhaps TRBD1 as D (5 bases). The chain's CDR3 is CASSTRALSGAFF. The CDR3 nucleotides read TGTGCCAGCAGTACCAGGGCCCTATCCGGAGCTTTCTTT.